The clone carrying this T cell receptor (beta chain) occurred many times. Its specificity is not known. The sample originates from a study of response to subunit inactivated influenza vaccine. Per the germline V gene, CDR1 is DFQATT and CDR2 is SNEGSKA (reference sequence). This CDR3 spans 12 amino acids. V lost 6 bases and J lost 2, with 10 bases in between. TCRdb passed the RT-PCR reads through MiXCR, listing each CDR3 protein once. The sample holds about 520,000 distinct CDR3 sequences, 25% seen once. Points from the study as a whole: The authors suggested that few new T cells are recruited per seasonal influenza vaccination.

The receptor comes from a man aged 50 to 59 who received an inactivated influenza vaccine. The starting material was CD4+ T cells sorted from PBMCs, obtained around 5 days after vaccination. The chain couples TRBV20-1 to TRBJ1-1; D may be TRBD1 (5 bases). CDR3: CSAATGNTEAFF. The DNA for the CDR3 is TGCAGTGCCGCTACAGGAAACACTGAAGCTTTCTTT.